Reported below is one T cell receptor beta chain. This clonotype was observed many times. The antigen this receptor binds is unknown. An end of the junction does not agree with germline; a read error may underlie this. The sample originates from a study of T-cell memory formation after mild COVID-19 (TCRdb year 2021). With regard to the full study: TCR sequence clusters from the two donors were found to be largely donor specific. The cohort comprised two young, previously healthy adult volunteers, one female and one male. Longitudinal TCRalpha and TCRbeta repertoire sequencing tracked T-cell clones expanding and contracting after mild COVID-19 in a couple of donors.

The reads were generated on an Illumina NovaSeq 6000. Using 5'RACE with constant-segment primers, TCRalpha and TCRbeta cDNA libraries were constructed, with sample barcodes and unique molecular identifiers added in the process. RNA was extracted from every sample with Trizol reagent. Library amplification was performed in two PCR steps, and a second sample barcode and Illumina TruSeq adapters were introduced in the second step. Libraries were sequenced on an Illumina NovaSeq with 2 x 150 bp paired-end reads. Per the source publication's procedure: Demultiplexing of reads and collapsing into UMI-guided consensus sequences were performed with migec v1.2.7. With mixcr v2.1.11, UMI consensuses were aligned to TRA and TRB V and J templates and assembled into clonotypes. Expanded or contracted clonotypes were those called significant by both edgeR and NoisET, with noise models trained on biological replicates. For edgeR calls, the cutoffs were a false discovery rate-adjusted p below 0.01 and a log2 fold-change threshold of 1. PCA with hierarchical clustering of max-normalized trajectories of the 1000 most abundant clonotypes was used as exploratory dynamics analysis. Separately sequenced CD4+ and CD8+ repertoires were used to assign the CD4 or CD8 phenotype of responding clones. TCRdb handled the public reads itself, with Q25 trimming in fastp and clone calling in MiXCR, and kept productive beta chains. When rows share a CDR3 protein, they turn into one entry using the most common DNA and genes. The V and J calls here are based on TCRdb, not the publication. The sample table records hundreds of thousands of distinct CDR3 sequences; about 20% of these occur just once. In total, the top ten clones hold roughly 9.1% of the sample.

Ficoll-Paque density gradient centrifugation was the method used to isolate PBMCs. On the study overall, not on this receptor specifically: Contracting CD4+ clones were found mainly in CM and EM memory subsets, while CD8+ clones were enriched in EMRA. Only a couple of mild cases were covered in the study, and larger cohorts including severe cases with pre-infection samples were considered necessary. SARS-CoV-2 specificity was not confirmed for the second-wave clones peaking on day 37. Balanced CD4/CD8 phenotypes were observed for clones contracting from day 15 to 85, whereas a bias towards CD4+ was observed for a second wave of clones expanding from day 15 to 37. Some responding clones were detected in pre-infection memory, which suggested that pre-existing cross-reactive memory T cells had joined the SARS-CoV-2 response.

The CDR3 measures 12 amino acids from cysteine to phenylalanine. Of the read, only the CDR3 DNA is kept; its 36 bases are in frame from base 1. CDR1 SGDLS and CDR2 YYNGEE were looked up in the germline V gene. The receptor comes from an adult woman who had mild COVID-19 (a few samples of this study predate the infection). The sample titles of this study are shuffled in the database, so cell type and time point are left out; the donor was told from shared clones. The sequencing input was PBMCs or a T cell subset sorted from them (not recorded which). The V and J genes are TRBV9 and TRBJ2-5; a weak D assignment points to TRBD2 (6 bases agree). The nucleotide sequence is given as TGCGCCAGCAGCGTCGGAGGGGAGACCCAGTACTTC. Its translation is CASSVGGETQYF. Reference TRBV9 and TRBJ2-5 genes cover what lies past the CDR3, so the full variable domain is DSGVTQTPKHLITATGQRVTLRCSPRSGDLSVYWYQQSLDQGLQFLIQYYNGEERAKGNILERFSAQQFPDLHSELNLSSLELGDSALYFCASSVGGETQYFGPGTRLLVL.